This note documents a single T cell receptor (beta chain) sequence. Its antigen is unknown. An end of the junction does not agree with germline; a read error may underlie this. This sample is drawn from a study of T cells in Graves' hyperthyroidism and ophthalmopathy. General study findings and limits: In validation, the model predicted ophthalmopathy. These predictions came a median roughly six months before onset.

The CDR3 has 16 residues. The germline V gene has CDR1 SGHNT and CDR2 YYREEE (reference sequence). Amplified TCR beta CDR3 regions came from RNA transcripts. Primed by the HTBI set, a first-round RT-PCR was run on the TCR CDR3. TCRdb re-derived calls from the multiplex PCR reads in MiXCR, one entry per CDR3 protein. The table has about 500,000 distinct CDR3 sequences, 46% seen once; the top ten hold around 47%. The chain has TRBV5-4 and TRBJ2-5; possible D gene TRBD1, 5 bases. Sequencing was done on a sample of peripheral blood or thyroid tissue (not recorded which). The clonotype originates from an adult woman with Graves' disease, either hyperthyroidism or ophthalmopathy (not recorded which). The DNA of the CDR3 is TGCGCCAGCAGCCAAGTCCCAGGGATGGGGCAAGAGGCCCAGTACTTC. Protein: CASSQVPGMGQEAQYF.